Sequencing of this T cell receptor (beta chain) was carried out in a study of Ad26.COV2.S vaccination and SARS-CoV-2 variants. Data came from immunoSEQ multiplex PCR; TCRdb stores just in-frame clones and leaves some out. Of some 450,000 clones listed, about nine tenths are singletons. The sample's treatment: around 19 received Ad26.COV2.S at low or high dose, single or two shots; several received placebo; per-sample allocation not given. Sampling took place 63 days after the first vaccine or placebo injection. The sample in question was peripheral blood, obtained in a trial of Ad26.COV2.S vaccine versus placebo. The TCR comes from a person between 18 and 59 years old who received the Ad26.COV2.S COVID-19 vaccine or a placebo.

CDR3 residues: CASSTGPYNSPLHF. CDR3 nucleotide sequence: TGTGCCAGCAGCACCGGGCCCTATAATTCACCCCTCCACTTT. The J gene is TRBJ1-6, the V gene TRBV11-2; D gene uncertain. Trimming cost V 5 bases and J 2 bases, with 7 bases left between them. CDR3 size: 14 residues. The germline gives CDR1 SGHAT, CDR2 FQNNGV.